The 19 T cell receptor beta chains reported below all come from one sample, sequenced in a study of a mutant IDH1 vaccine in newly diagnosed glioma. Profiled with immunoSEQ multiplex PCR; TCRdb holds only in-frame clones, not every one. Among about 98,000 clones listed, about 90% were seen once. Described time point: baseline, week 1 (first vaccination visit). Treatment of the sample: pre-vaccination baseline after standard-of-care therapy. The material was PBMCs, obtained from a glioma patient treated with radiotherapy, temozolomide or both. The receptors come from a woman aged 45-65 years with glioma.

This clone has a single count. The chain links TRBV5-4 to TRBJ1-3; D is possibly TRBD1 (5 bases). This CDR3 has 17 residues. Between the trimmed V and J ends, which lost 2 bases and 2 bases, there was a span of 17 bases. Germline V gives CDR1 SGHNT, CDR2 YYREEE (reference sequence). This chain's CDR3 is CASSFGGITTTGNTIYF. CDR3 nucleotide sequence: TGTGCCAGCAGCTTTGGGGGGATAACTACTACTGGAAACACCATATATTTT.

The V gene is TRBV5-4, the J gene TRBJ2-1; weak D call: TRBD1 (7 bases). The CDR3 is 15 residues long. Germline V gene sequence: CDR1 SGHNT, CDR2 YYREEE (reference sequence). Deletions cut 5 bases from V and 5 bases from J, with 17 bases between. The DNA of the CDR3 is TGTGCCAGCAGTCCAGGGGGACTGGGGAACAATGAGCAGTTCTTC. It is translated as CASSPGGLGNNEQFF.

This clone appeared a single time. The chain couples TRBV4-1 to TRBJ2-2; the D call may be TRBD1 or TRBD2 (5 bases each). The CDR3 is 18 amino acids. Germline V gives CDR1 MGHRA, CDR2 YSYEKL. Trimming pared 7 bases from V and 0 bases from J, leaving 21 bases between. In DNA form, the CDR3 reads TGCGCCAGCACCCCAGGGAGATTGAGAGCGGCGAACACCGGGGAGCTGTTTTTT. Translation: CASTPGRLRAANTGELFF.

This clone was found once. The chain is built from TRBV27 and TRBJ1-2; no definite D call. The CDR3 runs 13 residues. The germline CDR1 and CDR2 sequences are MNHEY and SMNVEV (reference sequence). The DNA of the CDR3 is TGTGCTGCGTCCCAGACGATCTGGGGTGGCTACACCTTC. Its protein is CAASQTIWGGYTF.

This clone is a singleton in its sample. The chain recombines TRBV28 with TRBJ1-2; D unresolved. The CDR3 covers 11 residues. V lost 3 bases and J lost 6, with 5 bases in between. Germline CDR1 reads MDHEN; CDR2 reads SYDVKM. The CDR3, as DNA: TGTGCCAGCAGTTTCCACAATGGCTACACCTTC. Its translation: CASSFHNGYTF.

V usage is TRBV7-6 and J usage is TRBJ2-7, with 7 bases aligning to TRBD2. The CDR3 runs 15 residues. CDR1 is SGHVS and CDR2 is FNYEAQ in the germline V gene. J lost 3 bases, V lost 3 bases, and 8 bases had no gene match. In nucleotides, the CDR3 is TGTGCCAGCAGCTTCGGCGGGGGACCTAACTACGAGCAGTACTTC. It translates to CASSFGGGPNYEQYF.

The CDR3 nucleotides are TGTGCCAGCAGCTTAACTCATAGCGGGGCGAATGAGCAGTTCTTC. Translating gives CASSLTHSGANEQFF. The chain joins TRBV7-9 to TRBJ2-1, with 8 bases identical to TRBD2. V shed 2 bases and J 7 bases; nucleotides not matched to a gene: 7. Per the germline V gene, CDR1 is SEHNR and CDR2 is FQNEAQ (reference sequence). The CDR3 has 15 residues.

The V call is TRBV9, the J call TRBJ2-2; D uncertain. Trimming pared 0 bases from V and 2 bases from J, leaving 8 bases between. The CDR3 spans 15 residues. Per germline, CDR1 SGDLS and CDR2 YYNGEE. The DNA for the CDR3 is TGTGCCAGCAGCGTAGCACGGGCTAACACCGGGGAGCTGTTTTTT. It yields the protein CASSVARANTGELFF.

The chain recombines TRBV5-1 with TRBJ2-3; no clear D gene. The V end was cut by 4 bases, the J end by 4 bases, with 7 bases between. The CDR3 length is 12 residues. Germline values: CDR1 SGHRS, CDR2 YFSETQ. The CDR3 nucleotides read TGCGCCAGCAGCCCGACTGCAGATACGCAGTATTTT. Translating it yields CASSPTADTQYF.

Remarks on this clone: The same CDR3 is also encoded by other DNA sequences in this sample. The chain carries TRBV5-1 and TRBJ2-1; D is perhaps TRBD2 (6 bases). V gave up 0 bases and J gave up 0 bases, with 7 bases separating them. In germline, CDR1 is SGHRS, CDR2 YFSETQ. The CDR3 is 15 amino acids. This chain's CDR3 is CASSLVSGSYNEQFF. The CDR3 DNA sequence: TGCGCCAGCAGCTTGGTTAGCGGCTCCTACAATGAGCAGTTCTTC.

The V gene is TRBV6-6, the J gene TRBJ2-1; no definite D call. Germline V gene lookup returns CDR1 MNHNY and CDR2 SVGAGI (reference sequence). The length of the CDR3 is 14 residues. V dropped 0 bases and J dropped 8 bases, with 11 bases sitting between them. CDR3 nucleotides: TGTGCCAGCAGTTACTCCGTCGGTAGGGATGAGCAGTTCTTC. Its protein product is CASSYSVGRDEQFF.

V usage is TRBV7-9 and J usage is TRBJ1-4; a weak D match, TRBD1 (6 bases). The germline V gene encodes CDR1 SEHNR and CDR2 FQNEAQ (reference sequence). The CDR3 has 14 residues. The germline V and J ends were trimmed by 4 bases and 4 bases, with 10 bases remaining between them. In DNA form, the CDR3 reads TGTGCCAGCAGCTCCGGACAGATTAATGAAAAACTGTTTTTT. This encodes CASSSGQINEKLFF.

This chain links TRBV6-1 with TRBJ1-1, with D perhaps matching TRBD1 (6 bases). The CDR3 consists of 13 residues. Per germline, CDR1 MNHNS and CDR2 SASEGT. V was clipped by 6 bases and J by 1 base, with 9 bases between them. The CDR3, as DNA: TGTGCCAGCAGCCAACAGGGGAACACTGAAGCTTTCTTT. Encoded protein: CASSQQGNTEAFF.

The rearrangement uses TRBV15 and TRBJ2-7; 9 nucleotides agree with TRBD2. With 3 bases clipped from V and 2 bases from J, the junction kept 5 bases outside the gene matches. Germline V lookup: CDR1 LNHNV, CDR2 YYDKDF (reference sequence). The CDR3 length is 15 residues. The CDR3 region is CATSSPAGGPYEQYF. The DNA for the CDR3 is TGTGCCACCAGCAGTCCGGCGGGAGGGCCCTACGAGCAGTACTTC.

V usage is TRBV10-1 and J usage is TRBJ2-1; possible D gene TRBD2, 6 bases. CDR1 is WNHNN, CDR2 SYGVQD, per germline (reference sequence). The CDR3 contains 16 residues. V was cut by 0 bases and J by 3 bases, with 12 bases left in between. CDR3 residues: CASSESAGYLYNEQFF. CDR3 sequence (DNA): TGCGCCAGCAGTGAGTCTGCGGGGTACCTCTACAATGAGCAGTTCTTC.

CDR3 loop: CASRKDRAGTGELFF. Here the CDR3 DNA reads TGTGCCAGCAGAAAAGACAGGGCGGGCACCGGGGAGCTGTTTTTT. The chain recombines TRBV27 with TRBJ2-2, with 7 bases aligning to TRBD1. The CDR3 covers 15 residues. Germline CDR1 is MNHEY and CDR2 is SMNVEV (reference sequence). V shed 6 bases and J 4 bases; nucleotides not matched to a gene: 8.

DNA for the CDR3: TGTGCCAGCAGTTGGAGGGGGCCGAACACTGAAGCTTTCTTT. Residues: CASSWRGPNTEAFF. The chain uses TRBV6-6 and TRBJ1-1, with 7 bases aligning to TRBD1. The V gene's germline CDR1 is MNHNY and CDR2 SVGAGI (reference sequence). After removal of 4 bases from V and 1 base from J, the junction contained 3 bases not matched to a gene. This CDR3 is built from 14 residues.

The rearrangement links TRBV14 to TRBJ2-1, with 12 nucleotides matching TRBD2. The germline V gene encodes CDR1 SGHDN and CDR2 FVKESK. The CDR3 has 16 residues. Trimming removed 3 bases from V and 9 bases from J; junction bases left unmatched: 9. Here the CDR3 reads CASSQFLAGGRGEQFF. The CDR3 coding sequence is TGTGCCAGCAGCCAGTTCCTAGCGGGAGGGAGGGGTGAGCAGTTCTTC.

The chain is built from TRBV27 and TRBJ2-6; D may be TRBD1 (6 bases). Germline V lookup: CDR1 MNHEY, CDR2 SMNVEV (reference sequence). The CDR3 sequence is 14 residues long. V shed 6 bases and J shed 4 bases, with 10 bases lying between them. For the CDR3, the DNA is TGTGCCAGCAGGGGGGCTCTAGGGGCCAACGTCCTGACTTTC. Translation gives CASRGALGANVLTF.